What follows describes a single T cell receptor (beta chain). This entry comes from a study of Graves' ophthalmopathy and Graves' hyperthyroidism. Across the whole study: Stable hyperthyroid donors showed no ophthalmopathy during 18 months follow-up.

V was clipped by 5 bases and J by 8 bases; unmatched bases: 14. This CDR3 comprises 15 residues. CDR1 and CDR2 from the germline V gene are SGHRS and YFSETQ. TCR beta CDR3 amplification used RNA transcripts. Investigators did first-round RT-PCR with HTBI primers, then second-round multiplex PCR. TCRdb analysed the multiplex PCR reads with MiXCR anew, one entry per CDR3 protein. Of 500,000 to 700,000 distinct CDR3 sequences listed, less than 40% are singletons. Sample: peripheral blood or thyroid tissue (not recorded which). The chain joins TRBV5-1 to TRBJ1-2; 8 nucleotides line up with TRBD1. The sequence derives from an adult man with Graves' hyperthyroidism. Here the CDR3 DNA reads TGCGCCAGCAGACCCGGGACAGGTGAGAGCGTCGGCTACACCTTC. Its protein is CASRPGTGESVGYTF.